The 5 T cell receptor beta chains reported below all come from one sample, sequenced in a study of blood T cell repertoires in COVID-19. TCRdb keeps only in-frame clones here, not all; method: immunoSEQ multiplex PCR. The data hold 250,000 to 350,000 clones, with roughly 90% observed a single time. The sequenced material came from peripheral blood. The receptor source for this set is a woman under 40 with COVID-19, enrolled during active disease.

This chain connects TRBV2 to TRBJ2-7, with 7 bases that match TRBD1. CDR3 length: 14 residues. Unmatched junction bases numbered 8, after V lost 3 bases and J lost 6 bases. Germline CDR1 SNHLY, CDR2 FYNNEI. The CDR3 coding sequence is TGTGCCAGCAGTGATAGAGACAGGGTACGCGAGCAGTACTTC. This translates into CASSDRDRVREQYF.

This clone was counted a single time. The chain has TRBV24-1 and TRBJ1-1, with D possibly matching TRBD1 (5 bases). The V and J ends lost 7 bases and 7 bases respectively, with 12 bases between them. The CDR3 consists of 12 residues. Germline-derived CDR1 and CDR2 are KGHDR and SFDVKD. The CDR3 bases are TGTGCCACCAGGGGGGGGGACGGTGAAGCTTTCTTT. Protein sequence: CATRGGDGEAFF.

The chain couples TRBV10-1 to TRBJ1-5; perhaps TRBD1 as D (5 bases). V lost 8 bases and J lost 3, with 11 bases in between. From germline, CDR1 is WNHNN and CDR2 SYGVQD (reference sequence). The CDR3 has 13 residues. The CDR3, as DNA: TGCGCCAGCGCTACAGGACCCAATCAGCCCCAGCATTTT. Protein: CASATGPNQPQHF.

The genes are TRBV11-2 and TRBJ2-1; 11 nucleotides agree with TRBD2. V lost 5 bases and J lost 5; bases outside the gene matches: 5. The CDR3 has 15 amino acids. In germline, CDR1 is SGHAT, CDR2 FQNNGV. The CDR3 loop reads CASSPPGLADNEQFF. The CDR3, as DNA: TGTGCCAGCAGCCCACCGGGACTAGCGGACAATGAGCAGTTCTTC.

The gene calls are TRBV11-2 and TRBJ2-3, with 8 bases that match TRBD2. V was pared by 1 base and J by 0 bases, with 0 bases of the junction left unmatched. The CDR3 is made up of 15 amino acids. Germline V lookup: CDR1 SGHAT, CDR2 FQNNGV. The DNA for the CDR3 is TGTGCCAGCAGCTTAGCTAGCGGGAGCACAGATACGCAGTATTTT. Its translation: CASSLASGSTDTQYF.